Listed below are T cell receptor beta chains from one sample, sequenced in a study of shared clonotypes between healthy human individuals. The assay was immunoSEQ multiplex PCR, and TCRdb's table has in-frame clones only and misses some. The sample contains about 1.9 million clones, about 94% of which appear only once. The sample taken for sequencing was naive CD8+ T cells from PBMCs. The receptor set was obtained from a man aged 18 to 35 in good health. Some clones in this sample may be carry-over from other donors' samples. Both conserved end residues are part of each CDR3. D genes are given only for firm matches.

>TRBJ2-7|.|TRBV5-6
CASSLGVVNYEQYF
TGTGCCAGCAGCTTGGGTGTAGTTAACTACGAGCAGTACTTC
>TRBJ2-3|TRBD2|TRBV9
CASSPPASGKDTQYF
TGTGCCAGCAGCCCCCCGGCTAGCGGCAAAGATACGCAGTATTTT
>TRBJ2-1|.|TRBV7-8
CASSLAPVSYNEQFF
TGTGCCAGCAGCTTAGCCCCGGTTTCCTACAATGAGCAGTTCTTC
>TRBJ2-1|TRBD1|TRBV25-1
CASRGQGMNEQFF
TGTGCCAGCCGAGGACAGGGGATGAATGAGCAGTTCTTC
>TRBJ2-2|.|TRBV28
CASSLAENTGELFF
TGTGCCAGCAGTTTAGCGGAGAACACCGGGGAGCTGTTTTTT
>TRBJ1-3|TRBD1|TRBV19
CASKGLTGGIVGNTIYF
TGTGCCAGTAAGGGTTTGACAGGGGGCATCGTTGGAAACACCATATATTTT
>TRBJ2-1|TRBD1|TRBV14
CASSHQGQLYNEQFF
TGTGCCAGCAGCCACCAGGGACAGCTCTACAATGAGCAGTTCTTC
>TRBJ1-5|TRBD1|TRBV9
CASSARDSHQPQHF
TGTGCCAGCAGCGCCCGGGACAGCCATCAGCCCCAGCATTTT
>TRBJ2-2|TRBD1|TRBV7-6
CASSLKGGYTGELFF
TGTGCCAGCAGCTTAAAAGGGGGCTATACCGGGGAGCTGTTTTTT
>TRBJ2-7|TRBD1|TRBV6-5
CASSYLRGRDEQYF
TGTGCCAGCAGTTACCTCAGGGGGCGGGACGAGCAGTACTTC
>TRBJ2-6|.|TRBV15
CATSRSPNPTGANVLTF
TGTGCCACCAGCAGATCACCGAATCCCACTGGGGCCAACGTCCTGACTTTC
>TRBJ2-1|.|TRBV14
CASSQDLGFYNEQFF
TGTGCCAGCAGCCAAGATCTAGGCTTCTACAATGAGCAGTTCTTC
>TRBJ1-1|.|TRBV11-2
CASSLSHWGFTEAFF
TGTGCCAGCAGCTTATCCCACTGGGGTTTCACTGAAGCTTTCTTT